This T cell receptor (beta chain) came from a study of a mutant IDH1 vaccine in newly diagnosed glioma. The time point was: week 35, safety follow-up. All doses held 300 ug of mutant IDH1 20-mer peptide, with topical imiquimod. Assay used: immunoSEQ multiplex PCR; TCRdb lists only in-frame clones, some missing. The data show fewer than 45,000 clones, roughly nine tenths seen once. Germline-derived CDR1 and CDR2 are SGHAT and FQNNGV. The CDR3 length is 14 residues. V shed 5 bases and J 2 bases; nucleotides not matched to a gene: 6. Turning to this clone: As yet, its antigen is unknown.

The starting material was PBMCs, obtained from a glioma patient whose treatment included an IDH1 peptide vaccine. This clonotype originated in a man in his forties with glioma. The rearrangement uses TRBV11-2 and TRBJ2-7, with 7 bases identical to TRBD1. The CDR3 spells CASSRDRAPYEQYF. The DNA of the CDR3 is TGTGCCAGCAGCCGAGACAGGGCCCCCTACGAGCAGTACTTC.